These 32 T cell receptor beta chains share one sample of origin, sequenced in a study of T cell clusters in autoimmune cytopenias. TRB was amplified from 250 ng of peripheral blood genomic DNA per sample. TRB was amplified by touch-down multiplex PCR, primer pools A and B combined. TCRdb re-called the multiplex PCR reads and catalogs CDR3 proteins one per entry, DNA excluded. In all, the sample yields about 6,800 distinct CDR3 sequences. Material for sequencing was peripheral blood. The receptors shown here come from a human donor with an autoimmune cytopenia or autoimmune hepatitis (not recorded which).

The chain uses TRBV6-5 and TRBJ2-1; TCRdb gives TRBD1 as the D gene, but with no DNA this cannot be confirmed. Germline V gene sequence: CDR1 MNHEY, CDR2 SVGAGI. CDR3 size: 15 residues. The CDR3 sequence is CASKQGPSSYNEQFF.

Judged by frequency, this clonotype is large. The chain couples TRBV10-1 to TRBJ2-2; TCRdb proposes TRBD2, but this gene call is untestable without DNA. Per the germline V gene, CDR1 is WNHNN and CDR2 is SYGVQD (reference sequence). The CDR3 has 14 amino acids. CDR3 loop: CASSELAGTGELFF.

The chain employs TRBV27 and TRBJ2-7; TCRdb calls TRBD1, which cannot be checked without DNA. The CDR3 is made up of 14 amino acids. Germline CDR1 and CDR2: MNHEY and SMNVEV (reference sequence). The CDR3 sequence is CASSSRDRVYEQYF.

Its frequency marks this clonotype as medium-sized. The chain combines TRBV15 with TRBJ2-7; checking the TCRdb D call of TRBD1 is not possible without DNA. CDR1 is LNHNV and CDR2 is YYDKDF in the germline V gene (reference sequence). The CDR3 runs to 14 residues. The CDR3: CATSRGNRANEQYF.

V and J are TRBV10-3 and TRBJ2-7; the D call from TCRdb, TRBD1, cannot be confirmed without DNA. Germline-derived CDR1 and CDR2 are ENHRY and SYGVKD. The length of the CDR3 is 11 residues. CDR3 protein: CAITGGFKQYF.

This sequence joins TRBV19 and TRBJ1-1; TCRdb proposes TRBD1, but this gene call is untestable without DNA. The CDR3 is 16 residues long. Germline V gene lookup returns CDR1 LNHDA and CDR2 SQIVND (reference sequence). The CDR3 here is CASSMGTFIQNTEAFF. The complete variable domain, with remaining parts taken from reference TRBV19 and TRBJ1-1, reads DGGITQSPKYLFRKEGQNVTLSCEQNLNHDAMYWYRQDPGQGLRLIYYSQIVNDFQKGDIAEGYSVSREKKESFPLTVTSAQKNPTAFYLCASSMGTFIQNTEAFFGQGTRLTVV.

CDR3 region: CASSLWSGGRFVNTEAFF. V is TRBV5-4 and J is TRBJ1-1; lacking DNA, the TRBD1 call made by TCRdb goes unchecked. CDR3 length equals 18 residues. Germline values: CDR1 SGHNT, CDR2 YYREEE (reference sequence).

The chain uses TRBV5-1 and TRBJ2-1; without DNA, the TCRdb call of TRBD1 cannot be checked. This CDR3 is built from 13 residues. Germline CDR1 reads SGHRS; CDR2 reads YFSETQ. The CDR3 sequence: CASSLGGDQNLFF.

The chain couples TRBV5-4 to TRBJ2-7; TCRdb selects TRBD1, and the lack of DNA leaves this call unchecked. Germline CDR1 is SGHNT and CDR2 is YYREEE (reference sequence). The CDR3 covers 16 residues. The CDR3 protein is CASTPGRRSPDHEQYF.

This chain's CDR3 is CASSPLSASGIRFFSGQFF. This chain links TRBV10-3 with TRBJ2-1; absent DNA, TCRdb's TRBD2 call cannot be checked. The CDR3 runs to 19 residues. The germline V gene has CDR1 ENHRY and CDR2 SYGVKD.

The chain has TRBV18 and TRBJ1-2; TCRdb's D gene call, TRBD1, goes unchecked for lack of DNA. Germline assignment: CDR1 KGHSH and CDR2 LQKENI. The CDR3 runs 14 residues. The CDR3 sequence is CASRDPGQGYGYTF.

The chain combines TRBV11-2 with TRBJ2-7. The CDR3 spans 12 residues. Germline CDR1 SGHAT, CDR2 FQNNGV. The CDR3: CASSSTGYEQYF.

The chain has TRBV19 and TRBJ2-3; TCRdb designates TRBD2, a call that cannot be tested without DNA. The CDR3 contains 16 residues. From germline, CDR1 is LNHDA and CDR2 SQIVND (reference sequence). CDR3 region: CASSIRRGGGTDTQYF.

This clonotype counts as medium-sized by frequency. The V and J genes are TRBV5-4 and TRBJ2-3; the D gene TCRdb calls, TRBD2, cannot be checked with no DNA. This CDR3 contains 16 residues. Germline loops: CDR1 SGHNT, CDR2 YYREEE (reference sequence). CDR3 in amino acids: CASSFDGAGYTDTQYF.

This chain uses TRBV6-5 with TRBJ2-1. The CDR3 sequence is 13 residues long. The germline V gene encodes CDR1 MNHEY and CDR2 SVGAGI. The CDR3 protein is CASSYNWYNEQFF.

J is TRBJ2-1 and V is TRBV6-4. The CDR3 has 15 residues. CDR1 MRHNA and CDR2 SNTAGT come from the germline V gene. The CDR3: CASSFAPSSYNEQFF.

This clonotype counts as medium-sized by frequency. The chain has TRBV7-6 and TRBJ2-3; TCRdb returns TRBD2, unconfirmable since there is no DNA. The CDR3 runs 18 residues. CDR1 is SGHVS and CDR2 is FNYEAQ in the germline V gene. CDR3 residues: CASSSRIPGLAGEDTQYF.

The chain recombines TRBV20-1 with TRBJ1-4; TCRdb selects TRBD1, and the lack of DNA leaves this call unchecked. This CDR3 is 14 amino acids long. Germline loops: CDR1 DFQATT, CDR2 SNEGSKA (reference sequence). The CDR3 sequence: CSASARTGHEKLFF.

Judged by frequency, this clonotype is medium-sized. The rearrangement uses TRBV6-5 and TRBJ2-2; TCRdb returns TRBD1, unconfirmable since there is no DNA. CDR3 size: 12 residues. Germline V gene sequence: CDR1 MNHEY, CDR2 SVGAGI. CDR3 protein: CASTGYTGELFF.

The chain links TRBV20-1 to TRBJ2-1; the D call of TRBD2 rests on TCRdb alone, since no DNA is present to check it. The CDR3 spans 15 residues. Per germline, CDR1 DFQATT and CDR2 SNEGSKA (reference sequence). The CDR3: CSAIPSGGFLREQFF.

This clonotype is medium-sized by frequency. The chain recombines TRBV6-5 with TRBJ2-1. This CDR3 comprises 13 residues. Germline CDR1 and CDR2: MNHEY and SVGAGI. This chain's CDR3 is CASSYTPENEQFF.

The rearrangement uses TRBV11-2 and TRBJ2-7; there is no DNA to check the TCRdb D call of TRBD2. The CDR3 runs to 15 residues. Germline V gene sequence: CDR1 SGHAT, CDR2 FQNNGV. CDR3 in amino acids: CASSQRTSGPYEQYF.

By frequency, this clonotype registers medium-sized. The chain joins TRBV6-5 to TRBJ2-2. Germline-derived CDR1 and CDR2 are MNHEY and SVGAGI. CDR3 length equals 14 residues. CDR3 in amino acids: CASSPRMNTGELFF.

The rearrangement joins TRBV11-1 to TRBJ2-3. Germline V gives CDR1 SGHAT, CDR2 FQDESV (reference sequence). CDR3 length equals 14 residues. CDR3 sequence: CASIPDPFHNTQYF. The full variable domain, its missing parts supplied by reference TRBV11-1 and TRBJ2-3, is EAEVAQSPRYKITEKSQAVAFWCDPISGHATLYWYRQILGQGPELLVQFQDESVVDDSQLPKDRFSAERLKGVDSTLKIQPAELGDSAMYLCASIPDPFHNTQYFGPGTRLTVL.

The J gene is TRBJ2-7, the V gene TRBV6-5. The CDR3 extends over 12 amino acids. Per germline, CDR1 MNHEY and CDR2 SVGAGI. The CDR3 sequence: CASRPNSYEQYF.

This chain joins TRBV6-5 and TRBJ1-3; TCRdb gives TRBD1 as the D gene, but with no DNA this cannot be confirmed. Looked up from germline, CDR1 is MNHEY and CDR2 is SVGAGI. The CDR3 length is 15 residues. The CDR3 sequence is CASTPGSLSGNTIYF.

The chain uses TRBV7-2 and TRBJ1-1; TCRdb proposes TRBD1, but this gene call is untestable without DNA. Germline values: CDR1 SGHTA, CDR2 FQGNSA. The CDR3 extends over 15 amino acids. The CDR3 sequence: CASSLSWGKATEAFF.

The CDR3 loop reads CSASKLAKNIQYF. V usage is TRBV20-1 and J usage is TRBJ2-4. Per germline, CDR1 DFQATT and CDR2 SNEGSKA (reference sequence). The CDR3 is 13 residues long.

Considering frequency, this clonotype is medium-sized (0.01 to 0.1%). The chain employs TRBV27 and TRBJ2-1. In germline, CDR1 is MNHEY, CDR2 SMNVEV (reference sequence). The CDR3 is 14 amino acids. The CDR3 region is CASRQNGADNEQFF.

The chain couples TRBV12-3 or TRBV12-4 to TRBJ2-7; TCRdb indicates TRBD1, and absent DNA this call remains unverified. The CDR3 spans 14 residues. CDR3 in amino acids: CASSLGGVSYEQYF.

This sequence joins TRBV6-5 and TRBJ1-5; TCRdb designates TRBD1, a call that cannot be tested without DNA. The CDR3 is 13 amino acids. Germline-derived CDR1 and CDR2 are MNHEY and SVGAGI. CDR3 amino acids: CASSYGGTQPQHF.

This clonotype is called medium-sized based on its frequency. This chain uses TRBV15 with TRBJ2-7; TCRdb's D call, TRBD1, is unchecked because there is no DNA. The CDR3 contains 16 residues. Germline V gene data show CDR1 as LNHNV and CDR2 as YYDKDF (reference sequence). The CDR3 loop is CATSELTGGRTYEQYF.